This T cell receptor (beta chain) stems from a study of chemoradiotherapy in HPV16-positive cancers. Study-level points and caveats: For HPV16-positive patients, expanding HPV-responsive T cells associated with longer recurrence-free survival. Functional assays defining HPV-specific T cells used only two HPV16-positive patients.

Here immunoSEQ multiplex PCR was the method, and the copy in TCRdb shows in-frame clones only, minus some. This sample has around 20,000 clones, with approximately 73% found just once. Samples were taken several times over chemoradiotherapy. Worth noting for this clone: Its matching antigen is unknown.

Sampling was performed from a patient who underwent chemoradiotherapy. This clonotype originated in a human donor with HPV-associated anogenital cancer.

CDR3 sequence reads: CAISESGAEYF. Written as DNA, the CDR3 is TGTGCCATCAGTGAGTCTGGGGCGGAGTACTTC. The chain carries TRBV10-3 and TRBJ2-7, with TRBD1 as a possible D gene (5 bases). This CDR3 contains 11 residues. Trimming left V 0 bases short and J 11 bases short, with 8 bases between. Germline V gene sequence: CDR1 ENHRY, CDR2 SYGVKD.